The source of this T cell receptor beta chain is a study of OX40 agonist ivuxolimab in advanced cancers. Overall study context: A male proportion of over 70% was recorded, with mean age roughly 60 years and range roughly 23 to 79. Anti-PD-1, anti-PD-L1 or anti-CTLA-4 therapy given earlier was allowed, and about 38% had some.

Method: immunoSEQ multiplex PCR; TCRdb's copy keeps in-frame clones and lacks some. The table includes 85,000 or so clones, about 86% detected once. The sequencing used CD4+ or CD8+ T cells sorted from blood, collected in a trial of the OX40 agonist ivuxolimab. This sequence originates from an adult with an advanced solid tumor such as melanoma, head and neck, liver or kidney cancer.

In nucleotides, the CDR3 is TGTGCCGCCTGGCGGGGGATGGTAGGTCAGCCCCAGCATTTT. Residues: CAAWRGMVGQPQHF. The chain is built from TRBV6-6 and TRBJ1-5; D possibly corresponds to TRBD1 (5 bases). The CDR3 runs to 14 residues. Germline V gene data show CDR1 as MNHNY and CDR2 as SVGAGI (reference sequence). V was cut by 11 bases and J by 6 bases, with 20 bases left in between.